This T cell receptor beta chain derives from a study of cytomegalovirus exposure and HLA in healthy donors. Study results and limitations: TCR association rates varied by HLA locus in a later analysis, with DRB1 highest and HLA-C lowest.

Researchers ran the PCR with 60 Vbeta and 13 Jbeta primers. Libraries were prepared by immunoSEQ multiplex PCR; TCRdb keeps only in-frame clonotypes and omits some of them. The table includes roughly 99,000 clones, approximately 80% detected once. With respect to this clone: Its antigen remains unknown.

The germline CDR1 and CDR2 sequences are MNHEY and SVGAGI. The V end was cut by 1 base, the J end by 4 bases, with 7 bases between. This CDR3 has 13 amino acids. Sample: PBMCs. The genes are TRBV6-5 and TRBJ1-1, with D uncertain. The receptor was isolated from a man between 60 and 75 years old in good health and CMV-seropositive. CDR3 nucleotides: TGTGCCAGCAGTTACTATGCGGGCACTGAAGCTTTCTTT. Translated: CASSYYAGTEAFF.